The 15 T cell receptor beta chains in this list originate from one sample, sequenced in a study of response to subunit inactivated influenza vaccine. TCRdb re-called the RT-PCR reads with MiXCR, one entry per CDR3 protein. The sample has 800,000 or so distinct CDR3 sequences, 21% seen once. The source material was PBMCs from blood, sampled roughly 5 days after vaccination. Receptors were obtained from a man in his fifties or sixties who received an inactivated influenza vaccine.

This clonotype was seen only a few times. This chain joins TRBV5-5 and TRBJ2-7; 7 nucleotides line up with TRBD2. V trimming: 4 bases; J trimming: 7 bases; junction bases outside the gene matches: 14. Per the germline V gene, CDR1 is SGHKS and CDR2 is YYEKEE (reference sequence). The CDR3 sequence is 15 residues long. CDR3 sequence reads: CASSTRDYGRWEQYF. CDR3 bases: TGTGCCAGCAGCACCCGGGACTACGGGAGGTGGGAGCAGTACTTC.

As for this clonotype: One junction end does not reproduce the germline sequence, and a read error may be involved. The chain joins TRBV5-1 to TRBJ1-1, with unresolved D. Germline-derived CDR1 and CDR2 are SGHRS and YFSETQ. The CDR3 covers 14 residues. The CDR3 DNA is TGCGCCAGCAGCTTACGGAGGGTGAACACTGAAGCGTTCTTT. Translation gives CASSLRRVNTEAFF.

This clonotype occurred a few times. The chain uses TRBV11-2 and TRBJ1-4; D remains ambiguous. The CDR3 loop spans 14 amino acids. Trimming took 0 bases from V and 10 from J, leaving 12 bases between them. Germline V gene sequence: CDR1 SGHAT, CDR2 FQNNGV. The CDR3 DNA reads TGTGCCAGCAGCTTAGAAAGGATGGGAGCAAAACTGTTTTTT. Protein: CASSLERMGAKLFF.

The chain couples TRBV7-2 to TRBJ2-7, with a tentative D call TRBD2 (6 bases). The CDR3 is made up of 17 amino acids. CDR1 and CDR2 from the germline V gene are SGHTA and FQGNSA. V shed 3 bases and J shed 0 bases, with 18 bases lying between them. CDR3 amino acids: CASSLVWRSSDSYEQYF. The CDR3 DNA follows: TGTGCCAGCAGCTTGGTTTGGCGATCTAGCGACTCCTACGAGCAGTACTTC.

V usage is TRBV28 and J usage is TRBJ2-3; D not resolved. CDR3 length equals 14 residues. Trimming stripped 10 bases from V and 0 bases from J, with 14 bases between. CDR1 MDHEN and CDR2 SYDVKM come from the germline V gene. CDR3 bases: TGTGCCACAGCCCCGACAATTAGCACAGATACGCAGTATTTT. Protein: CATAPTISTDTQYF.

A few counts support this clonotype. The rearrangement joins TRBV5-1 to TRBJ2-2; D call uncertain. The germline V gene encodes CDR1 SGHRS and CDR2 YFSETQ. CDR3 size: 15 residues. Between the trimmed V and J ends, which lost 0 bases and 1 base, there was a span of 7 bases. The chain's CDR3 is CASSLDPKNTGELFF. The CDR3 nucleotides are TGCGCCAGCAGCTTGGATCCCAAGAACACCGGGGAGCTGTTTTTT.

This clonotype has just a few counts. The chain carries TRBV5-1 and TRBJ2-7, with no clear D. CDR1 is SGHRS and CDR2 is YFSETQ in the germline V gene. The CDR3 spans 15 residues. Trimming removed 0 bases from V and 4 bases from J, with 14 bases in between. The CDR3 coding sequence is TGCGCCAGCAGCTTGGTGGCCGGGTCTCCGTACGAGCAGTACTTC. Translated: CASSLVAGSPYEQYF.

This clonotype has a handful of counts. This chain links TRBV11-2 with TRBJ1-3; 7 nucleotides match TRBD1. Trimming at V came to 5 bases and at J to 4 bases, leaving 11 bases not matched to a gene. The CDR3 has 16 residues. Per germline, CDR1 SGHAT and CDR2 FQNNGV. CDR3 sequence: CASSGEIQGLGNTIYF. The CDR3 nucleotides read TGTGCCAGCAGCGGAGAAATACAGGGGTTGGGAAACACCATATATTTT.

The chain carries TRBV24-1 and TRBJ2-5; D might be TRBD1 (6 bases). Per the germline V gene, CDR1 is KGHDR and CDR2 is SFDVKD. V was cut by 3 bases and J by 4 bases, with 14 bases left in between. CDR3 length: 15 residues. CDR3 in amino acids: CATSDRQAGAETQYF. DNA of the CDR3: TGTGCCACCAGTGATCGCCAGGCAGGGGCAGAGACCCAGTACTTC.

The J gene is TRBJ1-2, the V gene TRBV6-1; 7 bases line up with TRBD1. Germline trimming cut 7 bases from V and 2 bases from J; bases unmatched to any gene: 10. The CDR3 covers 15 residues. CDR1 and CDR2 (germline): MNHNS, SASEGT. CDR3 sequence reads: CASISQPGQNYGYTF. The CDR3 nucleotides are TGTGCCAGCATCAGTCAACCGGGACAGAACTATGGCTACACCTTC.

Many counts were recorded for this clonotype. The V gene is TRBV24-1, the J gene TRBJ2-3, with unresolved D. The CDR3 spans 19 residues. Germline V CDR1 and CDR2: KGHDR, SFDVKD. Trimming took 1 base from V and 0 from J, leaving 19 bases between them. CDR3 loop: CATSDFPDFTDGSTDTQYF. CDR3 nucleotide sequence: TGTGCCACCAGTGATTTTCCAGACTTTACCGATGGAAGCACAGATACGCAGTATTTT.

The chain combines TRBV6-2 or TRBV6-3 with TRBJ1-1; D is perhaps TRBD1 (6 bases). The CDR3 spans 16 residues. Trimming removed 4 bases at V and 1 base at J, with 16 bases between. Germline CDR1 reads MNHEY; CDR2 reads SVGEGT. The CDR3 sequence: CASSWDIDWGNTEAFF. The CDR3 DNA is TGTGCCAGCAGTTGGGACATAGACTGGGGGAACACTGAAGCTTTCTTT.

This clonotype showed up just once. This chain links TRBV7-3 with TRBJ2-6; 7 positions agree with TRBD2. J lost 2 bases, V lost 5 bases, and 6 bases had no gene match. Germline values: CDR1 SGHTA, CDR2 FQGTGA. This CDR3 is built from 16 residues. The CDR3 spells CASSRSSGAGANVLTF. The CDR3 nucleotides read TGTGCCAGCAGCCGTTCTAGCGGCGCTGGGGCCAACGTCCTGACTTTC.

This clonotype was detected a few times. The CDR3 DNA sequence: TGTGCCAGCAGTCCATCTAGCAGGGGCTACGAGCAGTACTTC. Amino acid sequence: CASSPSSRGYEQYF. The rearrangement links TRBV6-2 or TRBV6-3 to TRBJ2-7, with D possibly TRBD1 on 6 matching bases. The length of the CDR3 is 14 residues. Germline CDR1 reads MNHEY; CDR2 reads SVGEGT. With 5 bases removed from V and 3 bases from J, the gap between germline ends came to 14 bases.

This clonotype came up many times. V is TRBV30 and J is TRBJ2-1; maybe TRBD1 (5 bases). The V end lost 2 bases, the J end lost 6 bases, and 11 bases lay between the germline ends. Germline V CDR1 and CDR2: GTSNPN, SVGIG (reference sequence). The length of the CDR3 is 13 residues. The CDR3, as DNA: TGTGCCTGGAGTCCCGGACACACCAATGAGCAGTTCTTC. Its translation is CAWSPGHTNEQFF.